This T cell receptor (beta chain) was found in a study of CD8 T cells in ankylosing spondylitis. This CDR3 has 14 amino acids. Germline CDR1 SGHRS, CDR2 YFSETQ. The V and J ends lost 1 base and 4 bases respectively, with 11 bases between them. A note on this clonotype: What it binds is not known.

Quantitative 5'-RACE with molecular barcodes produced the TCR beta libraries. TCRdb called the 5' RACE reads again in MiXCR, with one record for every CDR3 protein. The table lists about 220,000 distinct CDR3 sequences, roughly a tenth of them singletons. Study-level points and caveats: A motif of under 10 highly homologous TCR beta variants was seen as apparently characteristic of ankylosing spondylitis blood.

The clonotype was recovered from a male donor with ankylosing spondylitis or in good health (not recorded which). The sequenced sample was blood, either unsorted or a sorted T cell fraction (not recorded which). The rearrangement links TRBV5-1 to TRBJ1-2; D gene ambiguous. For the CDR3, the DNA is TGCGCCAGCAGCTTGAACGCTGGGAGCTATGGCTACACCTTC. Translated: CASSLNAGSYGYTF.